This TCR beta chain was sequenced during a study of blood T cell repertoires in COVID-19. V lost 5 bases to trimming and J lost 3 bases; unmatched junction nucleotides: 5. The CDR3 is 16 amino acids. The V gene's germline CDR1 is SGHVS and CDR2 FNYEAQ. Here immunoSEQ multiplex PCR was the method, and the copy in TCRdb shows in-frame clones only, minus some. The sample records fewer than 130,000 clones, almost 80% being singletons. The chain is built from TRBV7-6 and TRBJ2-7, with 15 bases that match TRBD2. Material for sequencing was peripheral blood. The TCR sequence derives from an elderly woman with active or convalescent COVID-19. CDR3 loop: CASSRGLAGGLYEQYF. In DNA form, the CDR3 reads TGTGCCAGCAGCCGGGGACTAGCGGGAGGCCTCTACGAGCAGTACTTC. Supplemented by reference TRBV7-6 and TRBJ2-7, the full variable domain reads GAGVSQSPRYKVTKRGQDVALRCDPISGHVSLYWYRQALGQGPEFLTYFNYEAQQDKSGLPNDRFSAERPEGSISTLTIQRTEQRDSAMYRCASSRGLAGGLYEQYFGPGTRLTVT.